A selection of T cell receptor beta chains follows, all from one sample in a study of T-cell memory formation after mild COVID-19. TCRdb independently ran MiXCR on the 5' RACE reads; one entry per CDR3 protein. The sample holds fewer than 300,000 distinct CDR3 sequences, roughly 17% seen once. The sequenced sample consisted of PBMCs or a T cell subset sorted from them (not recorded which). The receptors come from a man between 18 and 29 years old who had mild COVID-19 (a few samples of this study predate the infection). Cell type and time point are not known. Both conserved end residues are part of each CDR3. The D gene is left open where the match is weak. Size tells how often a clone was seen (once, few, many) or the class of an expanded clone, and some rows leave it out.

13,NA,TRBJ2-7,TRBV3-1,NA,TGTGCCAGCAGTCGCAGGGGTACCTACGAGCAGTACTTC,CASSRRGTYEQYF
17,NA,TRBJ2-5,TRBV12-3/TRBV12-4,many,TGTGCCAGCAGCCTAATGGGGGCCCGGGACGGCAAAGAGACCCAGTACTTC,CASSLMGARDGKETQYF
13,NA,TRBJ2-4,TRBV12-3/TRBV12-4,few,TGTGCCAGCAGTTTAGCGGGGGGCTATATTCAGTACTTC,CASSLAGGYIQYF
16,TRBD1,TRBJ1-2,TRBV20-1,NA,TGCAGTGCTAGAGGGCCAGGGACAGGGAGTTTATATGGCTACACCTTC,CSARGPGTGSLYGYTF
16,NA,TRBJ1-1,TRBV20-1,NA,TGCAGTGCTAGAGGTTCGGACGCCATTCTGAACACTGAAGCTTTCTTT,CSARGSDAILNTEAFF
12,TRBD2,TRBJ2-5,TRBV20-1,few,TGCAGTGCCCAGACTAGCGTGGGGACCCAGTACTTC,CSAQTSVGTQYF
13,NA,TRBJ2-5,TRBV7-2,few,TGTGCCAGCACGGAGGGAGGATGGGAGACCCAGTACTTC,CASTEGGWETQYF
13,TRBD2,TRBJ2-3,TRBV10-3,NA,TGTGCCGTACTAGCGGAGTATACAGATACGCAGTATTTT,CAVLAEYTDTQYF
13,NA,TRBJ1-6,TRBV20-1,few,TGCAGTGCTAGAGAAGACAGTAATTCACCCCTCCACTTT,CSAREDSNSPLHF
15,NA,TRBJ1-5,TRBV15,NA,TGTGCCACCAGCAGTGATGGACAAGTCAATCAGCCCCAGCATTTT,CATSSDGQVNQPQHF
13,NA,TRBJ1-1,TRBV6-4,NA,TGTGCCAGCAGTAGGGAGGAAGGCACTGAAGCTTTCTTT,CASSREEGTEAFF
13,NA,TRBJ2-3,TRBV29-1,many,TGCAGCGTTGCCCCAGCGGCTCGGGATACGCAGTATTTT,CSVAPAARDTQYF
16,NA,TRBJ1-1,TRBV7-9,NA,TGTGCCAGCAGCCCTCGGCGTCTGAGGGGGGACACTGAAGCTTTCTTT,CASSPRRLRGDTEAFF
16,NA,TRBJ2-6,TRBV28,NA,TGTGCCAGCAGTTTATCAGGGGTCGCTGGGGCCAACGTCCTGACTTTC,CASSLSGVAGANVLTF
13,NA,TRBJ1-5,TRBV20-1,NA,TGCAGTGCTAGGATCAGGGGACATCAGCCCCAGCATTTT,CSARIRGHQPQHF
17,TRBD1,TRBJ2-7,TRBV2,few,TGTGCCAGCAGTGACTTCGGGACAGGGCCCGGGCTGGACGAGCAGTACTTC,CASSDFGTGPGLDEQYF
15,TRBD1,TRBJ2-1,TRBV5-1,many,TGCGCCAGCAGCTTCACCGGGACAGAGGTTAATGAGCAGTTCTTC,CASSFTGTEVNEQFF
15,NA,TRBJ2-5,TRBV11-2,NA,TGTGCCAGCAGCTTAGATCTACTAGCTTGGCAGACCCAGTACTTC,CASSLDLLAWQTQYF
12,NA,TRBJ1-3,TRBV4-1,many,TGCGCCAGCAGCCAACCAGGAAACACCATATATTTT,CASSQPGNTIYF
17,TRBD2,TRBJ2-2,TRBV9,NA,TGTGCCAGCAGCGTAGTTAGCGGGGGGCCGGGCACCGGGGAGCTGTTTTTT,CASSVVSGGPGTGELFF
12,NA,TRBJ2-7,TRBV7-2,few,TGTGCCAGCAGCTTGCGAGACGGGATAAAGTACTTC,CASSLRDGIKYF
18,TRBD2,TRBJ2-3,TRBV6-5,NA,TGTGCCAGCAGTTACTCAGCTAGCGGGGGGGCTAGCACAGATACGCAGTATTTT,CASSYSASGGASTDTQYF
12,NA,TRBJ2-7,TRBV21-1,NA,TGTGCCAGCAGTGGGGCAGCGTACGAGCAGTACTTC,CASSGAAYEQYF
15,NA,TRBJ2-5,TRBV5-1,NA,TGCGCCAGCAGCTTGACAACAGGTCTGGGGGAGACCCAGTACTTC,CASSLTTGLGETQYF
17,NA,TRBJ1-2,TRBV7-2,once,TGTGCCAGCAGCCCCTTTGCCACACGACAGGAGCACTATGGCTACACCTTC,CASSPFATRQEHYGYTF
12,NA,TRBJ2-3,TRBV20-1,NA,TGCAGTGCTAGGGGGCTGGGGGATACGCAGTATTTT,CSARGLGDTQYF
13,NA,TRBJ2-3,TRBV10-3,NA,TGTGCCATCAAGGGGACGTACACAGATACGCAGTATTTT,CAIKGTYTDTQYF
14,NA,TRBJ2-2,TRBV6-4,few,TGTGCCAGCACTCCGGGACAGAACACCGGGGAGCTGTTTTTT,CASTPGQNTGELFF
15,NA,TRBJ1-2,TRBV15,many,TGTGCCACCAGCAGAGCCGGGACCCCCGGGAATGGCTACACCTTC,CATSRAGTPGNGYTF
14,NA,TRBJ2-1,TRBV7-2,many,TGTGCCAGCAGCTTATGGACGGACTACAATGAGCAGTTCTTC,CASSLWTDYNEQFF
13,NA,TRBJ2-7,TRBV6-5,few,TGTGCCAGCCGTTACTCCGCGGGCCTCGAGCAGTACTTC,CASRYSAGLEQYF
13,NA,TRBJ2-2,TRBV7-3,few,TGTGCCAGCAGCTCCATGTTAGGCGGGGAGCTGTTTTTT,CASSSMLGGELFF
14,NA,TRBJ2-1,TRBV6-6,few,TGTGCCAGCAATCAAGTCGGGCCTTACAATGAGCAGTTCTTC,CASNQVGPYNEQFF
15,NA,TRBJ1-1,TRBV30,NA,TGTGCCTGGAGTCTTCAGGGCGAAGCGCAGACTGAAGCTTTCTTT,CAWSLQGEAQTEAFF
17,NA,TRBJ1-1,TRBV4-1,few,TGCGCCAGCAGCCAAGATCCCTCGGGACATTCGAACACTGAAGCTTTCTTT,CASSQDPSGHSNTEAFF
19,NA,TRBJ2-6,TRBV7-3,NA,TGTGCCAGCAGCCAAACAGTCGACTATAACAGGGCTGGGGCCAACGTCCTGACTTTC,CASSQTVDYNRAGANVLTF
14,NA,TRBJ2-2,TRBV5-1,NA,TGCGCCAGCAAGGAGGGGGCCTGGCCCGGGGAGCTGTTTTTT,CASKEGAWPGELFF
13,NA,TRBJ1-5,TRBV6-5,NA,TGTGCCAGCAGGGCAGGGAGCAATCAGCCCCAGCATTTT,CASRAGSNQPQHF
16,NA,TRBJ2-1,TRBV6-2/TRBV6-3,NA,TGTGCCAGCAGTTACTCCGGTGGGGGCTCCTACAATGAGCAGTTCTTC,CASSYSGGGSYNEQFF